The 4 T cell receptor beta chains listed next were all sequenced from one sample in a study of blood T cell repertoires in COVID-19. Libraries were prepared by immunoSEQ multiplex PCR; TCRdb keeps only in-frame clonotypes and omits some of them. Here the sample spans 100,000 to 150,000 clones, around 80% being singletons. The sample consisted of PBMCs or T cells enriched from blood (not recorded which). All receptors derive from a man aged 35 to 55 with acute COVID-19.

This clone was detected only a few times. The chain is built from TRBV7-9 and TRBJ2-5; 12 positions agree with TRBD2. Germline V gives CDR1 SEHNR, CDR2 FQNEAQ (reference sequence). Trimming at V came to 5 bases and at J to 1 base, leaving 5 bases not matched to a gene. The CDR3 consists of 16 residues. CDR3: CASSPSSGRVQETQYF. The CDR3 DNA reads TGTGCCAGCAGCCCCTCTAGCGGGAGGGTCCAAGAGACCCAGTACTTC.

The CDR3 nucleotides read TGTGCCAGCAGCCAAGAGGGGCCCGGACTAGCGGGAGGCGAGCAGTACTTC. Translated: CASSQEGPGLAGGEQYF. The V call is TRBV4-2, the J call TRBJ2-7; 14 bases map to TRBD2. Unmatched junction bases numbered 7, after V lost 0 bases and J lost 6 bases. This CDR3 is 17 amino acids long. Per germline, CDR1 LGHNA and CDR2 YNFKEQ.

The V gene is TRBV5-1, the J gene TRBJ1-1, with 7 bases fitting TRBD1. J gave up 5 bases and V 2 bases, and 6 bases lay outside the gene matches. This CDR3 contains 14 residues. Per germline, CDR1 SGHRS and CDR2 YFSETQ. The CDR3 DNA follows: TGCGCCAGCAGCTTCGAGACAGGGCAGACTGAAGCTTTCTTT. Protein sequence: CASSFETGQTEAFF.

In DNA, the CDR3 is TGCGCCAGCAGTGACGGGAGGGGTCGAAGTGAAGCTTTCTTT. Translated: CASSDGRGRSEAFF. The chain couples TRBV10-1 to TRBJ1-1; possibly TRBD1 for D (5 bases). Per the germline V gene, CDR1 is WNHNN and CDR2 is SYGVQD (reference sequence). This CDR3 contains 14 residues. Trimming took off 3 bases at V and 7 bases at J, with 15 bases between the two ends.